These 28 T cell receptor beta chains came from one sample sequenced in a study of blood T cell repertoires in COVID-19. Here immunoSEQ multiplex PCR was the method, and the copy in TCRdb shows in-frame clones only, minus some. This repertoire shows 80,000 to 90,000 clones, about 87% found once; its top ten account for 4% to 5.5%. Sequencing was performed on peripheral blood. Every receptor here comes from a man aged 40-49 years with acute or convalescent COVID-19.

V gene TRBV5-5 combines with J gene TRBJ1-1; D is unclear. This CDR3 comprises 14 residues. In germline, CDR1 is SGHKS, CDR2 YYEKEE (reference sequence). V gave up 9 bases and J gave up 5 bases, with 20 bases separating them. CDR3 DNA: TGTGCCACCTCGAAATCGGGGTCCCAAACTGAAGCTTTCTTT. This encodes CATSKSGSQTEAFF.

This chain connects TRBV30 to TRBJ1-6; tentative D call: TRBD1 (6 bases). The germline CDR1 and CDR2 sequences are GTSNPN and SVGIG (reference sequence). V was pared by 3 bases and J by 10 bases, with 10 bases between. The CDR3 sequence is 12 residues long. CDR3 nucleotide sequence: TGTGCCTGGAGGCCAGGGGAATCACCCCTCCACTTT. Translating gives CAWRPGESPLHF.

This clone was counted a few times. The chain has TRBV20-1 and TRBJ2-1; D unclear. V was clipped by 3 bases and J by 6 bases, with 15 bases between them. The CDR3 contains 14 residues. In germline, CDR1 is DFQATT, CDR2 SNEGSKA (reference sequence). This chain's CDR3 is CSASLPLSGNEQFF. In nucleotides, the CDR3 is TGCAGTGCTAGTTTGCCCTTGTCCGGCAATGAGCAGTTCTTC.

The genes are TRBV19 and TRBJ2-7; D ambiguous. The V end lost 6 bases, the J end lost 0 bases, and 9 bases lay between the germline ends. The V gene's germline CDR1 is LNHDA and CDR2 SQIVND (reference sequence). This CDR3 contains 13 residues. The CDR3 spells CASRQANSYEQYF. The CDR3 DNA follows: TGTGCCAGTAGGCAGGCCAACTCCTACGAGCAGTACTTC.

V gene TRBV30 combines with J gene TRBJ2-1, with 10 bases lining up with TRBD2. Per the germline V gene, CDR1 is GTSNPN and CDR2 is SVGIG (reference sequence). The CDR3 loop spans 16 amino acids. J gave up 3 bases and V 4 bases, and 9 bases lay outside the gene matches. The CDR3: CAWKLGLAGGYNEQFF. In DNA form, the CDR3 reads TGTGCCTGGAAACTCGGCTTAGCGGGGGGCTACAATGAGCAGTTCTTC.

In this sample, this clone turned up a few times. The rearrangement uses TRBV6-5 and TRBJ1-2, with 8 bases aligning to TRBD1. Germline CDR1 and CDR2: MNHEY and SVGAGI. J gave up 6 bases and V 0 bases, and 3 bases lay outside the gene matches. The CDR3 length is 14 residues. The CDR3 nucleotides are TGTGCCAGCAGTTACTCCCCAGGGGGCGATGGCTACACCTTC. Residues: CASSYSPGGDGYTF.

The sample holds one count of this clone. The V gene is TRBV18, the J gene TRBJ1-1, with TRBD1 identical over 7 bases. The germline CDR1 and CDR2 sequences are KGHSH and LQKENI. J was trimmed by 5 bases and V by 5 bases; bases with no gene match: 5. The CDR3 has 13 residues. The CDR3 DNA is TGTGCCAGCTCAGTTACAGGGGAAACTGAAGCTTTCTTT. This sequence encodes CASSVTGETEAFF. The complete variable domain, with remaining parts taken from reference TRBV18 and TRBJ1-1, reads NAGVMQNPRHLVRRRGQEARLRCSPMKGHSHVYWYRQLPEEGLKFMVYLQKENIIDESGMPKERFSAEFPKEGPSILRIQQVVRGDSAAYFCASSVTGETEAFFGQGTRLTVV.

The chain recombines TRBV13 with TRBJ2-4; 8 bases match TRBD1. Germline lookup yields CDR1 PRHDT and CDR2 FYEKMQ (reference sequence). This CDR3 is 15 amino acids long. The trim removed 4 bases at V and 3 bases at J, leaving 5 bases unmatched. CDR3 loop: CASSSQGARKNIQYF. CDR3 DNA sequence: TGTGCCAGCAGCTCCCAGGGGGCCCGCAAAAACATTCAGTACTTC. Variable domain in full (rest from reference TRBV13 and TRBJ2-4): AAGVIQSPRHLIKEKRETATLKCYPIPRHDTVYWYQQGPGQDPQFLISFYEKMQSDKGSIPDRFSAQQFSDYHSELNMSSLELGDSALYFCASSSQGARKNIQYFGAGTRLSVL.

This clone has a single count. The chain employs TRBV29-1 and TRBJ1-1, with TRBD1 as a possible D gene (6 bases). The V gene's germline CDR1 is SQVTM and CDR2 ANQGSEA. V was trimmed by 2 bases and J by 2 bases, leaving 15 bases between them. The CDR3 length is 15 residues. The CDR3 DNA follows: TGCAGCGTTGAACGGGGGGCCGGACAAAACACTGAAGCTTTCTTT. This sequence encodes CSVERGAGQNTEAFF.

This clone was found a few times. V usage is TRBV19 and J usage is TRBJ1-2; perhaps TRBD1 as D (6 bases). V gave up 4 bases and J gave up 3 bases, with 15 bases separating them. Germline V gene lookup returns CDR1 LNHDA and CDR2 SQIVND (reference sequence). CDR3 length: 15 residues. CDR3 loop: CASSRDHRVDYGYTF. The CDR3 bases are TGTGCCAGTAGTAGGGATCACAGGGTGGACTATGGCTACACCTTC.

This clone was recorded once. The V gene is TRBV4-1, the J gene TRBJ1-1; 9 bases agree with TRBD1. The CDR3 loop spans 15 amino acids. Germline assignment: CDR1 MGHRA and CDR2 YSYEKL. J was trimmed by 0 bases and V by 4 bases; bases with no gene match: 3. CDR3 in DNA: TGCGCCAGCAGCCCGGGACAGGGAATGAACACTGAAGCTTTCTTT. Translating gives CASSPGQGMNTEAFF.

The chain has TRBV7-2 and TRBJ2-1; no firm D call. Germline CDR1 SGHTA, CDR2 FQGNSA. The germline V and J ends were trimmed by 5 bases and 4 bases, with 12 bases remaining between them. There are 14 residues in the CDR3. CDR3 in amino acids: CASSEWAEYNEQFF. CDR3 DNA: TGTGCCAGCAGCGAATGGGCTGAGTACAATGAGCAGTTCTTC.

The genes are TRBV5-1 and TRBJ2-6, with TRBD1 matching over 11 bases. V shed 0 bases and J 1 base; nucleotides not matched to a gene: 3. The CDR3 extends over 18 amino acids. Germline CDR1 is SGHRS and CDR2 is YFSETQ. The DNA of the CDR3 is TGCGCCAGCAGCTTGGTCCGGGACAGGGGGTCTGGGGCCAACGTCCTGACTTTC. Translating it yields CASSLVRDRGSGANVLTF.

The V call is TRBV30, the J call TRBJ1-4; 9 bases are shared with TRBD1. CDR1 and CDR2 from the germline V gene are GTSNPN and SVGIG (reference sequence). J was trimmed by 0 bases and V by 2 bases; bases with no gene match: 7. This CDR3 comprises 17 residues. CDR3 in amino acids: CAWSTRTGVSTNEKLFF. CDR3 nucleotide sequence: TGTGCCTGGAGTACTCGGACAGGGGTTTCAACTAATGAAAAACTGTTTTTT.

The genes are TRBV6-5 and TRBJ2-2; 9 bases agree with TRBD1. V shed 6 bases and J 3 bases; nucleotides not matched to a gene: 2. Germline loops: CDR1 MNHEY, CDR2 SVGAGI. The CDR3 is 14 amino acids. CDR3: CASRRQGDTGELFF. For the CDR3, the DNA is TGTGCCAGCAGGCGACAGGGGGACACCGGGGAGCTGTTTTTT.

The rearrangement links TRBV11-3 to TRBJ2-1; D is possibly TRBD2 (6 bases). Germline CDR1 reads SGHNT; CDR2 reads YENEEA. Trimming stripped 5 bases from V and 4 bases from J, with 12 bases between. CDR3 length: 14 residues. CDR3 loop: CASSLRGTYNEQFF. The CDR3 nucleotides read TGTGCCAGCAGCCTAAGAGGGACTTACAATGAGCAGTTCTTC.

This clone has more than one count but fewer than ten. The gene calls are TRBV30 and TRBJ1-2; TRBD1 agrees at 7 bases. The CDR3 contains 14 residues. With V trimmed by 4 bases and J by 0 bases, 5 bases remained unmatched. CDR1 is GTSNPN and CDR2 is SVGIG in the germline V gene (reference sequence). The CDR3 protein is CAWTLGTANYGYTF. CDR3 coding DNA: TGTGCCTGGACCCTCGGGACAGCTAACTATGGCTACACCTTC.

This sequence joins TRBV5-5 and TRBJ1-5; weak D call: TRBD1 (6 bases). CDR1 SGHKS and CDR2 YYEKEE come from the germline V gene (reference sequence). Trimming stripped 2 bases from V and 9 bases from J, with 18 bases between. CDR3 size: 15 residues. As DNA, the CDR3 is TGTGCCAGCAGCTTTAATTTACAGGGTAATGTGCCCCAGCATTTT. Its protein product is CASSFNLQGNVPQHF.

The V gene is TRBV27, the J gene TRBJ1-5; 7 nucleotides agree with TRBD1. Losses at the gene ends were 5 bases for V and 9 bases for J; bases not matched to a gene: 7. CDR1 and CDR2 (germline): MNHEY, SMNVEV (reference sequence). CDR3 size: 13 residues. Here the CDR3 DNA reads TGTGCCAGCAGTCAACAGGGGCGTAGGCCCCAGCATTTT. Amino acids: CASSQQGRRPQHF.

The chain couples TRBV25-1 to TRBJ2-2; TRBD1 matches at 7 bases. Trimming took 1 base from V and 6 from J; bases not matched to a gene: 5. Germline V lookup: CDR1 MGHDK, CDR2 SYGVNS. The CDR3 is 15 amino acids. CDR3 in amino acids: CASSEWVTGSGELFF. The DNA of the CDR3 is TGTGCCAGCAGTGAATGGGTGACAGGGTCCGGGGAGCTGTTTTTT.

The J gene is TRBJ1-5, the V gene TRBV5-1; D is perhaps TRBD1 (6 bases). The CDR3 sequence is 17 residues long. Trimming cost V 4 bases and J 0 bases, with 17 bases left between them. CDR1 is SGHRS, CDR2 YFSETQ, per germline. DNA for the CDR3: TGCGCCAGCAGCCCGGGAGGGGGGTATGGTAGCAATCAGCCCCAGCATTTT. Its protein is CASSPGGGYGSNQPQHF.

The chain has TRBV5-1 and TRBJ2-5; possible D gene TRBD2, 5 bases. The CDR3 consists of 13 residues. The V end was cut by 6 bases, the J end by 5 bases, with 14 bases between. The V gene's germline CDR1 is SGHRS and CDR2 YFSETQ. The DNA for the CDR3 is TGCGCCAGCACCCCGGGCCCGGGGGAGACCCAGTACTTC. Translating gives CASTPGPGETQYF.

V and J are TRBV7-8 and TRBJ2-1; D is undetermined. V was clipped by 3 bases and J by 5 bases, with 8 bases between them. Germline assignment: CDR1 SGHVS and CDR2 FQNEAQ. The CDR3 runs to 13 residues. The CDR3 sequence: CASSLGRNNEQFF. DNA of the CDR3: TGTGCCAGCAGCTTGGGCCGGAACAATGAGCAGTTCTTC.

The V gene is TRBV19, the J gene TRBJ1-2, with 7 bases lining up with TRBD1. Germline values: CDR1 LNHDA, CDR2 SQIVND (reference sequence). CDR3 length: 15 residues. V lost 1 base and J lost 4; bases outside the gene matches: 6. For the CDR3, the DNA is TGTGCCAGTAGTATAGGAGACAGGGATGGCTATGGCTACACCTTC. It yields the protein CASSIGDRDGYGYTF.

The CDR3 nucleotides read TGTGCCAGCAGCGATCGGACAGGGTCAAATTCACCCCTCCACTTT. Translation gives CASSDRTGSNSPLHF. This rearrangement joins TRBV7-3 to TRBJ1-6; 8 nucleotides align to TRBD1. Germline assignment: CDR1 SGHTA and CDR2 FQGTGA. The ends lost 5 bases at V and 7 bases at J; junction bases unmatched: 7. The CDR3 contains 15 residues.

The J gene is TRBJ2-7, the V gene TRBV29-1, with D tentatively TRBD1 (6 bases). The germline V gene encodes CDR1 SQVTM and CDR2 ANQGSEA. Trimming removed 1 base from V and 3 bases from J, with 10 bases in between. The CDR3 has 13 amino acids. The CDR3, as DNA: TGCAGCGTTGAAGTTCAGGGGATCTACGAGCAGTACTTC. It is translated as CSVEVQGIYEQYF.

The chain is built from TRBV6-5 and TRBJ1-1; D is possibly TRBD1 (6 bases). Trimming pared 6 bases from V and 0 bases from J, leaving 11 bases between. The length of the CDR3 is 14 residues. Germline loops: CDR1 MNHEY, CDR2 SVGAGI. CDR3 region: CASRTNRVNTEAFF. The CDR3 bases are TGTGCCAGCAGAACAAACAGGGTGAACACTGAAGCTTTCTTT.

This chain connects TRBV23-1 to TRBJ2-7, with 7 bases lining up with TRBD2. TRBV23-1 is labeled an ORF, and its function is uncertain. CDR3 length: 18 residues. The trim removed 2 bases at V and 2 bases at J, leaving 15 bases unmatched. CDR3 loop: CASSQPPFPREAAYEQYF. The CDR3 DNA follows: TGCGCCAGCAGTCAACCGCCCTTCCCCCGGGAGGCAGCCTACGAGCAGTACTTC.